These T cell receptor beta chains were read from a single sample in a study of shared clonotypes between healthy human individuals. The repertoire was sequenced with immunoSEQ multiplex PCR; TCRdb's copy has only in-frame clones and lacks some. Of under 600,000 clones listed, 90% to 96% were seen once; the top ten hold approximately 0.067%. Sequenced: naive CD4+ T cells sorted from blood. Receptors originate from a woman in her 30s in good health. Each CDR3 is given with its conserved first and last residue. The order of the fields is V gene, CDR3 protein.

>TRBV6-6
CASSYSDTTGAEAFF
>TRBV7-3
CASSLGLSTDTQYF
>TRBV2
CASRDYPYNEQFF
>TRBV29-1
CSVQENYGYTF
>TRBV25-1
CASSEYRGRNTGELFF
>TRBV11-2
CASSFVSSGRTGELFF
>TRBV7-6
CASSLDSALGRQHF
>TRBV7-8
CASSFGVSGARAKNIQYF
>TRBV6-1
CATNRGSGNTIYF
>TRBV6-6
CASSYGQITEAFF
>TRBV6-6
CASSLPLSYGYTF
>TRBV7-2
CASSLGSAGGPYEQYF
>TRBV6-6
CASSSDRGLYEQYF
>TRBV10-3
CAISGQGYSYEQYF
>TRBV5-5
CASSFQFRGNYGYTF
>TRBV4-1
CASSTPGHTNYGYTF